This TCR beta chain was sequenced during a study of blood T cells in healthy people across ages. Points from the study as a whole: Naive T cell percentage and TCR beta diversity correlated strongly.

The CDR3 is made up of 12 amino acids. Trimming shortened V by 3 bases and J by 7 bases, and 7 bases separated the two germline ends. CDR1 is SNHLY and CDR2 is FYNNEI in the germline V gene. A word on this clonotype: Its antigen is still unknown.

Combining a sample-barcoded 5' primer with a J-beta primer mix, a second PCR ran for 7 to 11 cycles. Each cDNA molecule carried a tag from a template-switch adaptor that contained 12 random nucleotides. TCRdb ran MiXCR on the 5' RACE reads and lists one entry per CDR3 protein. The data hold around 820,000 distinct CDR3 sequences, with 25% observed a single time. Caucasian, healthy and from Russia, the donors were aged between about 6 and 90. The same sample was also used in a study of T cells of mothers and their children. Per that study: A few healthy Caucasian mothers and their six children donated.

The sample taken for sequencing was blood. The chain links TRBV2 to TRBJ1-5; D is undetermined. This receptor was identified in a boy aged 5-17 years in good health. The CDR3: CASSDGEQPQHF. The CDR3 DNA follows: TGTGCCAGCAGTGATGGAGAGCAGCCCCAGCATTTT.